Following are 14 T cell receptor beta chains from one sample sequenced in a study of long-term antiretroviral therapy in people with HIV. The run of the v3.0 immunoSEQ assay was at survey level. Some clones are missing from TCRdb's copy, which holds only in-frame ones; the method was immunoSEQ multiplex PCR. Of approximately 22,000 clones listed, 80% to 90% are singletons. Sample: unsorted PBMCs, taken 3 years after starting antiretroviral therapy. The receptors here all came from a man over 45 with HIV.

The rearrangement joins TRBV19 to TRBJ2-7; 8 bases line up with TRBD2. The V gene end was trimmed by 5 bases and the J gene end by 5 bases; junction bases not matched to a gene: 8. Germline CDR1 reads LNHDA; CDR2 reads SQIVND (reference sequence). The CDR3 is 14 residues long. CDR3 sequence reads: CASSFSGRDNEQYF. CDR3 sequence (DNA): TGTGCCAGTAGTTTCAGCGGGAGAGACAACGAGCAGTACTTC.

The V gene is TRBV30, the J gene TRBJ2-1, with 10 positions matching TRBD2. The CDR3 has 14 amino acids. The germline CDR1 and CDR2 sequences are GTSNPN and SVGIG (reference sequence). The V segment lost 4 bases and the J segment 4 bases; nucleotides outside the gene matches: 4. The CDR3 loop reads CAWTGLARYNEQFF. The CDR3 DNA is TGTGCCTGGACGGGACTAGCGAGGTACAATGAGCAGTTCTTC.

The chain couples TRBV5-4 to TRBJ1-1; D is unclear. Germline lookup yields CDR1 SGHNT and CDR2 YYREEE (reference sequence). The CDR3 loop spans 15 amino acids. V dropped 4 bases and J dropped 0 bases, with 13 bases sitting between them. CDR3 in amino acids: CASSPEGSVNTEAFF. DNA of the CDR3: TGTGCCAGCAGCCCGGAGGGCTCTGTGAACACTGAAGCTTTCTTT. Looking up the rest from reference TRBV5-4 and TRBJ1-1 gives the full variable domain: ETGVTQSPTHLIKTRGQQVTLRCSSQSGHNTVSWYQQALGQGPQFIFQYYREEENGRGNFPPRFSGLQFPNYSSELNVNALELDDSALYLCASSPEGSVNTEAFFGQGTRLTVV.

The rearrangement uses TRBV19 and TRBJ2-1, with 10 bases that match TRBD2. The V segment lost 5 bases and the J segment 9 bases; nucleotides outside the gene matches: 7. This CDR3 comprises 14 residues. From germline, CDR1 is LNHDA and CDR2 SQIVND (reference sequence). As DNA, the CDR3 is TGTGCCAGTAGTGCCCCTAGCGGGAGAGGTGAGCAGTTCTTC. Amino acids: CASSAPSGRGEQFF.

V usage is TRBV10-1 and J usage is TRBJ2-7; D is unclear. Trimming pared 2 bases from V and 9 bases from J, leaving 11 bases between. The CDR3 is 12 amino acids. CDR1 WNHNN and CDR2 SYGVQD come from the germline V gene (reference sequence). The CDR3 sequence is CASSEGVAGQYF. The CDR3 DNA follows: TGCGCCAGCAGTGAGGGGGTAGCAGGGCAGTACTTC.

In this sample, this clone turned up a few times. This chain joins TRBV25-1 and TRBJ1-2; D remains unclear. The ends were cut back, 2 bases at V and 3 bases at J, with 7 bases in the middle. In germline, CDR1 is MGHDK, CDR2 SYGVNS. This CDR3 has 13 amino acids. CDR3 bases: TGTGCCAGCAGTGAACCAGATGACTATGGCTACACCTTC. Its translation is CASSEPDDYGYTF.

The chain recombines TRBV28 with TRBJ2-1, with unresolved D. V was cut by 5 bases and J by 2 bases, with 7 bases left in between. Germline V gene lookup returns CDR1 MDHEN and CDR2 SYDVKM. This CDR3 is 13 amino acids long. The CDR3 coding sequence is TGTGCCAGCAGTCTTCCGGCCTACAATGAGCAGTTCTTC. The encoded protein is CASSLPAYNEQFF.

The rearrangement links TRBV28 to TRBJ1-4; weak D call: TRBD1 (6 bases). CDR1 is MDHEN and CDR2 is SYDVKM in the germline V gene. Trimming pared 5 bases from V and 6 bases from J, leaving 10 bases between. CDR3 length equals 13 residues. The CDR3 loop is CASSGKGDEKLFF. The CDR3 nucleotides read TGTGCCAGCAGTGGGAAGGGGGATGAAAAACTGTTTTTT.

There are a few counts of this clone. This chain's CDR3 is CASSIGSGTAYSNQPQHF. For the CDR3, the DNA is TGTGCCAGCAGCATCGGATCCGGGACAGCTTATAGCAATCAGCCCCAGCATTTT. The chain carries TRBV7-2 and TRBJ1-5; 7 bases map to TRBD1. CDR3 size: 18 residues. Germline CDR1 SGHTA, CDR2 FQGNSA. J gave up 0 bases and V 5 bases, and 13 bases lay outside the gene matches.

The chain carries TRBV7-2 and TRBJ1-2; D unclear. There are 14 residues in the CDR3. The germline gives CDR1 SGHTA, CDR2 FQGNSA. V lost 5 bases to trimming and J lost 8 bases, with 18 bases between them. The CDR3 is CASSPQGNGVGYTF. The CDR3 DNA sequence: TGTGCCAGCAGCCCCCAAGGTAATGGGGTCGGCTACACCTTC.

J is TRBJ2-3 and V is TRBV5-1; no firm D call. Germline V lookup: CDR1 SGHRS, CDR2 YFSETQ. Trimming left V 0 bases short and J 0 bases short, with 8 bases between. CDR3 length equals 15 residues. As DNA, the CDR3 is TGCGCCAGCAGCTTGGGGGCTCTGAGCACAGATACGCAGTATTTT. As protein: CASSLGALSTDTQYF.

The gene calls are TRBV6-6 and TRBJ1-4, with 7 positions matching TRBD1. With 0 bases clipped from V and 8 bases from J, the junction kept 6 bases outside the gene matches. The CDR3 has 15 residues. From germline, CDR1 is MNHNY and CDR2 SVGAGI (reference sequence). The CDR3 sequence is CASSYSRGRGEKLFF. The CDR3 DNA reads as TGTGCCAGCAGTTACTCGAGGGGGCGAGGGGAAAAACTGTTTTTT.

The CDR3 nucleotides read TGTGCCACCAGCAGAGGGGGAACCTCCTACGAGCAGTACTTC. This encodes CATSRGGTSYEQYF. The chain uses TRBV15 and TRBJ2-7, with D unclear. Trimming removed 1 base at V and 0 bases at J, with 7 bases between. From germline, CDR1 is LNHNV and CDR2 YYDKDF (reference sequence). The CDR3 has 14 residues.

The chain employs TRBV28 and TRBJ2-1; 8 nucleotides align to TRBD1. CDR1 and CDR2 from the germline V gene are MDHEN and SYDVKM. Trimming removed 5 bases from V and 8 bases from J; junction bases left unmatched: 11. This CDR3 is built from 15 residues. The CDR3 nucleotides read TGTGCCAGCAGTACCGGACAGGGCCCCGACTATGAGCAGTTCTTC. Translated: CASSTGQGPDYEQFF.